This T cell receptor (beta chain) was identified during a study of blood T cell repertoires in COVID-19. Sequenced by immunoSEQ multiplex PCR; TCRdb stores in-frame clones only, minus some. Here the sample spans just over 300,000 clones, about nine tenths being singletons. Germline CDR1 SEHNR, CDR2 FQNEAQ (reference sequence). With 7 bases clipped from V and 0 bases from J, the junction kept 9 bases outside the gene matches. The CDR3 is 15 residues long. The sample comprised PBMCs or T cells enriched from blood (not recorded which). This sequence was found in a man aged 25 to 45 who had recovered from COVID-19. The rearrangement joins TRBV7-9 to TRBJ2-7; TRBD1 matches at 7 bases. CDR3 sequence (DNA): TGTGCCAGCACCACCGGGACAGCGAGCTCCTACGAGCAGTACTTC. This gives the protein CASTTGTASSYEQYF.